The clone carrying this T cell receptor (beta chain) appeared many times. Its antigen is undetermined. This specimen belongs to a study of T cells after yellow fever vaccination. TCRdb itself ran the 5' RACE reads through MiXCR, one entry per CDR3 protein. The table includes some 290,000 distinct CDR3 sequences, approximately 12% detected once. General study findings and limits: Post-booster repertoires contained most primary-vaccination clones again (roughly 96% CD4, over 70% CD8).

The sequences come from CD4+ T cells sorted from PBMCs, collected 45 days after the yellow fever booster vaccination. The receptor was derived from a man aged 18-30 years who received the YFV17D yellow fever vaccine.

In nucleotides, the CDR3 is TGTGCCAGCCATGGAACGGGGGGAGAGACCCAGTACTTC. Its translation: CASHGTGGETQYF. The chain joins TRBV12-3 or TRBV12-4 to TRBJ2-5; 7 bases fit TRBD2. Germline trimming cut 8 bases from V and 4 bases from J; bases unmatched to any gene: 7. There are 13 residues in the CDR3.